This TCR beta chain was profiled in a study of cytomegalovirus exposure and HLA in healthy donors. The CDR3 has 11 amino acids. Germline V gene data show CDR1 as SGHTA and CDR2 as FQGNSA. J lost 8 bases, V lost 5 bases, and 1 base had no gene match. Both 60 Vbeta primers and 13 Jbeta primers went into the PCR. Assay: immunoSEQ multiplex PCR; the TCRdb copy retains only in-frame clones and omits some. The sample includes about 130,000 clones, over 60% of them seen just once. Sequenced material: PBMCs. The rearrangement uses TRBV7-2 and TRBJ1-1, with 8 positions matching TRBD1. This sequence was found in a human donor in good health. CDR3: CASSRDREAFF. The CDR3 region has the DNA TGTGCCAGCAGCAGGGACAGGGAAGCTTTCTTT.